Listed below are T cell receptor beta chains from one sample, sequenced in a study of control samples from healthy donors and cancer patients. TCRdb's table, derived via immunoSEQ multiplex PCR, lists solely in-frame clones and lacks some. The table records fewer than 200,000 clones, just over 90% of them present only once. Sequencing was done on a sample of blood. The origin of the receptors is a woman aged 55-69 years in good health. The CDR3 runs from the conserved cysteine through the conserved F or W. The order of the fields is V gene, D gene, CDR3 length, J gene, clone size, CDR3 DNA, CDR3 protein. D genes are given only for firm matches. A clone size is listed for some rows: how often the clone was seen (once, few, many), or a class if it is expanded.

>TRBV14|TRBD1|16|TRBJ1-1|.
TGTGCCAGCAGCCAAGGACAGGGGGCGATGAACACTGAAGCTTTCTTT
CASSQGQGAMNTEAFF
>TRBV5-1|.|15|TRBJ2-2|.
TGCGCCAGCAGCTTGTCCCTAACACAGACCGGGGAGCTGTTTTTT
CASSLSLTQTGELFF
>TRBV6-2/TRBV6-3|.|16|TRBJ1-1|.
TGTGCCAGCAGGTACGAGCTGGAGGGCACGAACACTGAAGCTTTCTTT
CASRYELEGTNTEAFF
>TRBV29-1|TRBD1|13|TRBJ1-2|.
TGCAGCGTACATCACAGGGGGCTGGGTGGCTACACCTTC
CSVHHRGLGGYTF
>TRBV9|.|15|TRBJ1-1|.
TGTGCCAGCAGCGTTTCCACAGGGAGGGCCACTGAAGCTTTCTTT
CASSVSTGRATEAFF
>TRBV27|TRBD1|16|TRBJ1-5|.
TGTGCCAGCAGTACAGCCGGGACAGGGGGCAATCAGCCCCAGCATTTT
CASSTAGTGGNQPQHF
>TRBV5-4|.|12|TRBJ2-3|.
TGTGCCAGCAGGGACAGCACAGATACGCAGTATTTT
CASRDSTDTQYF
>TRBV7-9|.|15|TRBJ2-5|.
TGTGCCAGCAGCTCTCCGGAGGGGGGTCAAGAGACCCAGTACTTC
CASSSPEGGQETQYF
>TRBV11-2|TRBD1|14|TRBJ1-2|.
TGTGCCAGCAGAAGATGGGACAGTCACTATGGCTACACCTTC
CASRRWDSHYGYTF
>TRBV27|TRBD1|15|TRBJ1-4|.
TGTGCCAGCAGCGCCGCCGGGACAGGGGGGGGGAAACTGTTTTTT
CASSAAGTGGGKLFF
>TRBV5-5|.|12|TRBJ1-2|.
TGTGCCAGCAGCGGAGCCAGGGTGGTCTACACCTTC
CASSGARVVYTF
>TRBV25-1|TRBD1|16|TRBJ1-4|.
TGTGCCAGCACCCCCAGTGGGTGGGACAGGGGCGAAAAACTGTTTTTT
CASTPSGWDRGEKLFF
>TRBV19|.|15|TRBJ1-5|.
TGTGCCAGTAGTGAGGGACAACATAGCAATCAGCCCCAGCATTTT
CASSEGQHSNQPQHF
>TRBV9|TRBD1|16|TRBJ2-7|.
TGTGCCAGCAGCCCCTACGGACAGGGGAGCTCCTACGAGCAGTACTTC
CASSPYGQGSSYEQYF
>TRBV5-6|TRBD2|15|TRBJ2-1|.
TGTGCCAGCAGCCCGGGACTAGCGGGCTACAATGAGCAGTTCTTC
CASSPGLAGYNEQFF
>TRBV9|.|15|TRBJ2-2|.
TGTGCCAGCAGCGTGGGGACGGTGAACACCGGGGAGCTGTTTTTT
CASSVGTVNTGELFF
>TRBV3-1/TRBV3-2|.|16|TRBJ1-2|once
TGTGCCAGCAGCCAAGGCGGAAGGGCATGGGCCTATGGCTACACCTTC
CASSQGGRAWAYGYTF
>TRBV7-2|.|12|TRBJ2-3|.
TGTGCCAGCAGCCCCGTCGGGTATACGCAGTATTTT
CASSPVGYTQYF
>TRBV4-3|.|17|TRBJ1-5|.
TGCGCCAGCAGCCAAGATCCCAGCCGCTTTAGCAATCAGCCCCAGCATTTT
CASSQDPSRFSNQPQHF
>TRBV6-2/TRBV6-3|.|14|TRBJ2-3|.
TGTGCCAGCAGTTACAGCAGGAGCACAGATACGCAGTATTTT
CASSYSRSTDTQYF
>TRBV5-6|TRBD2|16|TRBJ2-3|.
TGTGCCAGCAGCTTGAAGCGGGGGGAAAGCACAGATACGCAGTATTTT
CASSLKRGESTDTQYF
>TRBV6-5|.|14|TRBJ1-1|once
TGTGCCAGCAGTTACTCGATAAAGGGAACTGAAGCTTTCTTT
CASSYSIKGTEAFF